The 20 T cell receptor beta chains below were found in one sample sequenced in a study of breast tumors, draining lymph nodes, adjacent tissues. TCRdb used MiXCR to reprocess the multiplex PCR reads, holding one entry per CDR3 protein. The sample records around 230,000 distinct CDR3 sequences, less than 35% being singletons. The lymph nodes were axillary draining lymph nodes from breast cancer patients. The sample comprised axillary lymph node tissue. The receptors here all came from a female donor with breast cancer. Some clones in this sample may be carry-over from other donors' samples.

This clonotype was observed at least ten times. The V and J genes are TRBV7-9 and TRBJ1-6; 9 bases match TRBD1. The germline gives CDR1 SEHNR, CDR2 FQNEAQ (reference sequence). J lost 7 bases, V lost 5 bases, and 6 bases had no gene match. This CDR3 spans 15 amino acids. The CDR3 is CASSTGTGSNSPLHF. CDR3 DNA: TGTGCCAGCAGCACCGGGACAGGGAGCAATTCACCCCTCCACTTT.

This clonotype was seen more than once but under ten times. Being one base from a much bigger clone, this may be a read error. The chain links TRBV20-1 to TRBJ2-5; 9 nucleotides agree with TRBD1. This CDR3 comprises 14 residues. In germline, CDR1 is DFQATT, CDR2 SNEGSKA (reference sequence). In nucleotides, the CDR3 is TGCAGTGCTACGGACAGGGGACGCCAAGCGACCCAGTACTTC. Protein: CSATDRGRQATQYF.

This clonotype was detected many times. The rearrangement links TRBV11-3 to TRBJ2-7; tentative D call: TRBD2 (5 bases). Germline CDR1 and CDR2: SGHNT and YENEEA. V gave up 5 bases and J gave up 7 bases, with 21 bases separating them. The CDR3 has 15 amino acids. The CDR3 region has the DNA TGTGCCAGCAGCCCAGGTCGTGGAGGATTGCGAGAGCAGTACTTC. Protein: CASSPGRGGLREQYF.

This clonotype was seen ten or more times. The chain links TRBV20-1 to TRBJ1-2; TRBD1 matches 7 bases. CDR3 size: 14 residues. V shed 4 bases, J shed 3 bases, and the junction held 8 bases outside the gene matches. Germline V gene lookup returns CDR1 DFQATT and CDR2 SNEGSKA (reference sequence). The CDR3 here is CSAIGTALYYGYTF. As DNA, the CDR3 is TGCAGTGCTATAGGGACAGCATTATACTATGGCTACACCTTC.

CDR3: CASSQDILAGETYEQYF. CDR3 DNA: TGTGCCAGCAGCCAAGATATACTAGCGGGAGAAACCTACGAGCAGTACTTC. The genes are TRBV3-1 and TRBJ2-7; 11 nucleotides agree with TRBD2. The trim removed 0 bases at V and 2 bases at J, leaving 6 bases unmatched. The CDR3 covers 17 residues. Germline CDR1 and CDR2: LGHDT and YNNKEL (reference sequence).

The chain is built from TRBV3-2 and TRBJ2-2; the table assigns TRBD1, which was not confirmed against the DNA. TRBV3-2 is labeled a pseudogene. The CDR3 is made up of 16 amino acids. The CDR3 coding sequence is TGTGCCAGCTGGACGCGGGACAGGGCGAACACCGGGGAGCTGTTTTTT. It is translated as CASWTRDRANTGELFF.

The chain combines TRBV20-1 with TRBJ1-2; D possibly corresponds to TRBD1 (5 bases). V dropped 5 bases and J dropped 6 bases, with 13 bases sitting between them. Germline assignment: CDR1 DFQATT and CDR2 SNEGSKA (reference sequence). CDR3 size: 12 residues. For the CDR3, the DNA is TGCAGTGCTCGATCCGGGACTGATGGCTACACCTTC. It specifies CSARSGTDGYTF.

This clonotype was picked up many times. The chain couples TRBV12-3 or TRBV12-4 to TRBJ1-5; D unclear. The CDR3 loop spans 12 amino acids. V lost 6 bases and J 9 bases, leaving 12 bases between the germline ends. The CDR3 DNA sequence: TGTGCCAGCAGGACACAGTGGGGGCCCCAGCATTTT. As protein: CASRTQWGPQHF.

In its sample, this clonotype was seen many times. J is TRBJ2-2 and V is TRBV7-9; possibly TRBD1 or TRBD2 for D (5 bases each). CDR3 length: 13 residues. V lost 0 bases to trimming and J lost 7 bases, with 6 bases between them. Germline CDR1 reads SEHNR; CDR2 reads FQNEAQ (reference sequence). CDR3 coding DNA: TGTGCCAGCAGCTTAGCTGGGGGCGGGGAGCTGTTTTTT. Its translation: CASSLAGGGELFF.

This clonotype was seen many times. This chain connects TRBV7-2 to TRBJ2-1; maybe TRBD1 (6 bases). The CDR3 is 13 residues long. With 1 base removed from V and 8 bases from J, the gap between germline ends came to 9 bases. The germline gives CDR1 SGHTA, CDR2 FQGNSA. CDR3 loop: CASSLGQDDEQFF. As DNA, the CDR3 is TGTGCCAGCAGCTTAGGACAGGACGATGAGCAGTTCTTC.

To note about this clonotype: Given a much more abundant clone one base away, this may be a read error. The rearrangement uses TRBV20-1 and TRBJ2-3, with 7 bases matching TRBD2. V trimming: 3 bases; J trimming: 2 bases; junction bases outside the gene matches: 8. This CDR3 comprises 15 residues. CDR1 is DFQATT and CDR2 is SNEGSKA in the germline V gene (reference sequence). CDR3 region: CSASAGRGYTDTQYF. CDR3 coding DNA: TGCAGTGCTAGCGCCGGGCGGGGGTACACAGATACGCAGTATTTT.

This clonotype was picked up many times. J is TRBJ1-2 and V is TRBV11-2; weak D call: TRBD1 (5 bases). Germline values: CDR1 SGHAT, CDR2 FQNNGV. Trimming pared 5 bases from V and 2 bases from J, leaving 12 bases between. The length of the CDR3 is 14 residues. CDR3 nucleotides: TGTGCCAGCAGCCGAGGGACGGCCAACTATGGCTACACCTTC. Amino acid sequence: CASSRGTANYGYTF.

This clonotype was seen many times. A single base separates this from a much larger clone, so it may be a read error. CDR3 in DNA: TGTGCCAGCACGCACGGGGACAGCCTAGCTGGAAAACTGTTTTTT. Protein product: CASTHGDSLAGKLFF. The rearrangement links TRBV6-6 to TRBJ1-4; 7 bases agree with TRBD1. The germline CDR1 and CDR2 sequences are MNHNY and SVGAGI (reference sequence). With V trimmed by 7 bases and J by 10 bases, 15 bases remained unmatched. The CDR3 contains 15 residues.

There are many counts of this clonotype. The chain is built from TRBV4-1 and TRBJ1-6; TRBD1 might be the D (6 bases). Germline V gene sequence: CDR1 MGHRA, CDR2 YSYEKL. V lost 2 bases to trimming and J lost 5 bases, with 16 bases between them. This CDR3 is 17 amino acids long. The CDR3 nucleotides are TGCGCCAGCAGCCAAAGGGGGTGGGGGCTACATAATTCACCCCTCCACTTT. It yields the protein CASSQRGWGLHNSPLHF.

This clonotype was detected a few times. The rearrangement joins TRBV29-1 to TRBJ2-1; 7 bases agree with TRBD2. With V trimmed by 7 bases and J by 6 bases, 9 bases remained unmatched. Germline CDR1 is SQVTM and CDR2 is ANQGSEA. The CDR3 extends over 13 amino acids. The CDR3: CSAALRLANEQFF. In DNA, the CDR3 is TGCAGCGCTGCCCTACGACTAGCCAATGAGCAGTTCTTC.

This clonotype showed up just a few times. The chain recombines TRBV12-5 with TRBJ2-7; TRBD2 aligns across 7 bases. CDR1 and CDR2 (germline): LGHNT, FRNRAP. The CDR3 loop spans 15 amino acids. With 3 bases clipped from V and 0 bases from J, the junction kept 5 bases outside the gene matches. This CDR3 is CASGFFPGGSYEQYF. The CDR3, as DNA: TGTGCTAGTGGTTTCTTCCCGGGGGGCTCCTACGAGCAGTACTTC.

To note about this clonotype: Just one base apart from a much larger clone, this may be a read error. V usage is TRBV7-6 and J usage is TRBJ2-5; tentatively, D is TRBD2 (7 bases). Trimming pared 5 bases from V and 5 bases from J, leaving 18 bases between. Germline CDR1 is SGHVS and CDR2 is FNYEAQ. The length of the CDR3 is 15 residues. Here the CDR3 reads CASSQDGGRSETQYF. The CDR3 region has the DNA TGTGCCAGCAGCCAGGACGGGGGGCGAAGCGAGACCCAGTACTTC.

The sample holds many counts of this clonotype. V is TRBV5-1 and J is TRBJ2-2; possibly TRBD1 for D (6 bases). Trimming shortened V by 3 bases and J by 3 bases, and 18 bases separated the two germline ends. CDR3 length: 17 amino acids. Germline CDR1 reads SGHRS; CDR2 reads YFSETQ. This CDR3 reads CASSSTLTGFDTGELFF. The CDR3, as DNA: TGCGCCAGCAGCTCTACCCTTACAGGGTTTGACACCGGGGAGCTGTTTTTT.

In DNA form, the CDR3 reads TGTGCCAGCAGCTTAACAGGGGGACAGGGAAACATTCAGTACTTC. It codes for CASSLTGGQGNIQYF. This rearrangement joins TRBV7-2 to TRBJ2-4, with 9 bases identical to TRBD1. CDR1 is SGHTA, CDR2 FQGNSA, per germline. After removal of 2 bases from V and 6 bases from J, the junction contained 5 bases not matched to a gene. The CDR3 totals 15 residues.

In this sample, this clonotype turned up many times. The rearrangement joins TRBV19 to TRBJ2-5; 7 bases map to TRBD2. Germline CDR1 LNHDA, CDR2 SQIVND (reference sequence). This CDR3 is 16 amino acids long. The trim removed 5 bases at V and 4 bases at J, leaving 13 bases unmatched. The CDR3 nucleotides are TGTGCCAGTAGTTCGAAGAGACTAGGGGAGGGAGAGACCCAGTACTTC. This codes for CASSSKRLGEGETQYF.